One T cell receptor beta chain is described in this entry. What antigen it recognizes has not been identified. Base qualities are not recorded, but no much larger clone differs from it by a single base. The entry originates in a study of blood T cell repertoires in COVID-19 (dated by TCRdb to 2020 to 2022). With regard to the full study: Collaborator samples came from the United States, Italy and Spain and covered acute and convalescent phases of COVID-19. Deeply sampled blood TCRbeta repertoires from subjects exposed to, actively infected with, or recovered from COVID-19 were included in the dataset. Where HLA class I and class II types were available, the types were taken from metadata supplied by the sample provider, not from assay-based typing. The sample metadata nearly always contained a de-identified subject ID, COVID-19 status, age in years and sex. The repertoires were released in a freely available public database meant as a resource for research on the immune response to SARS-CoV-2. The prospective study material was composed of cDNA or gDNA derived from T cells, B-cell-depleted T cells, or PBMCs. The samples were drawn from two sources: the first 160 participants of the ongoing ImmuneRACE study, and over 1,000 subjects contributed by 6 global collaborators.

TCRbeta CDR3 regions were amplified from genomic DNA using the immunoSEQ Assay, a bias-controlled multiplex PCR. Processing in the source paper ran as follows. The number of nucleated cells in each sample was estimated from the amplification of reference gene primers within the assay. Sequence reads were collapsed and filtered to measure the absolute abundance of every unique TCRbeta CDR3 rearrangement. Productive Simpson clonality was computed per sample as the square root of Simpson's diversity index over productive rearrangements. As stored in TCRdb, this immuneACCESS dataset retains in-frame rearrangements with V and J assigned. A fraction of the clones does not appear; measured against another copy, unresolved V genes explain less than half of the discrepancy, and the remainder lacks a known reason. The V and J calls and clone size are taken from that table; D and trimming were inferred from the DNA. The sample data list about 59,000 clones, and around 80% of these were observed just once. The ten largest clones represent about 8.9% of the sample.

From cysteine to phenylalanine, the CDR3 is 15 amino acids long. Just CDR3 DNA is preserved here, 45 bases in frame from base 1. V is cut by 4 bases and J by 0 bases, and the space between the germline ends is 13 bases. Whole blood was collected in K2EDTA tubes by collaborating institutions according to the institutions' own protocols. For TCRbeta analysis, collaborators shipped samples in one of three forms: frozen whole blood, isolated PBMCs, or DNA extracted from either of those sample types. Beyond this particular receptor, the publication reports: The amount of clinical and demographic metadata varied by source and participant and was provided uncurated.

Recombination connected TRBV23-1 to TRBJ2-7, with the identity of the D gene unclear. TRBV23-1 is an ORF; its function is uncertain. This receptor was obtained from a human donor in a cohort sampled during active COVID-19. The sequenced sample consisted of peripheral blood. The bases are TGCGCCAGCAGTCTTATTTGGCTCCGCTCCTACGAGCAGTACTTC. It encodes CASSLIWLRSYEQYF.